There are many counts of the clone carrying this T cell receptor beta chain. Its antigen is currently unknown. The sample comes from a study of T cells in Graves' hyperthyroidism and ophthalmopathy. Notes on the study in general: Ophthalmopathy was model-predicted a median about six months pre-onset. Stable hyperthyroidism was told apart from ophthalmopathy by a model built on 13 V-J features. Researchers found most expanded thyroid clonotypes above 0.001 in blood as well.

Authors of the study amplified TCR beta CDR3 regions from RNA transcripts. The study used the HTBI primer set for a first-round RT-PCR of the TCR CDR3. Via MiXCR, TCRdb re-called the multiplex PCR reads, giving one row per CDR3 protein. This sample has hundreds of thousands of distinct CDR3 sequences, with around 22% found just once. Investigators excluded patients with uncontrolled infection, other autoimmune disease, pregnancy or lactation. This receptor was obtained from a woman in her 30s with Graves' ophthalmopathy. The material sequenced was blood.

This CDR3 reads CASRGGLLPPYYEQYF. CDR3 bases: TGTGCCAGCAGGGGGGGTCTGCTGCCCCCCTACTACGAGCAGTACTTC. The V and J genes are TRBV2 and TRBJ2-7, with D perhaps TRBD2 (6 bases). Looked up from germline, CDR1 is SNHLY and CDR2 is FYNNEI. The V and J ends lost 6 bases and 3 bases respectively, with 21 bases between them. This CDR3 has 16 residues. The entire variable domain, with the rest obtained from reference TRBV2 and TRBJ2-7, is as follows: EPEVTQTPSHQVTQMGQEVILRCVPISNHLYFYWYRQILGQKVEFLVSFYNNEISEKSEIFDDQFSVERPDGSNFTLKIRSTKLEDSAMYFCASRGGLLPPYYEQYFGPGTRLTVT.